Only a few counts were recorded for the clone carrying this TCR beta chain. What it binds is not known. This sample is part of a study of T-cell memory formation after mild COVID-19. Study overall: There were largely donor-specific TCR clusters.

The study's findings and limits: Most CD4+ clones that shrank were in CM and EM, while CD8+ ones turned up in EMRA. Later expanders leaned toward CD4+, whereas clones contracting from day 15 to 85 were balanced CD4/CD8. A second wave of clones peaked on day 37, and their SARS-CoV-2 specificity went unconfirmed.

Using its own MiXCR run on the 5' RACE reads, TCRdb lists one record per CDR3 protein. The data show 200,000 to 250,000 distinct CDR3 sequences, with roughly 15% seen just once and around 2.2% held by the top ten. The CDR3 is 18 residues long. J was trimmed by 2 bases and V by 1 base; bases with no gene match: 10. The germline CDR1 and CDR2 sequences are MNHEY and SVGEGT. Sequenced input: PBMCs or a T cell subset sorted from them (not recorded which). The receptor's source is an adult woman who had mild COVID-19 (a few samples of this study predate the infection). Cell type and time point are not known. The chain employs TRBV6-2 or TRBV6-3 and TRBJ2-7; 11 positions agree with TRBD2. The CDR3, as DNA: TGTGCCAGCAGTTACTGGCTAGCGGGAGGACGAAGGACCTACGAGCAGTACTTC. Its protein is CASSYWLAGGRRTYEQYF.